Shown below are 32 T cell receptor beta chains from a single sample sequenced in a study of T cells in Graves' hyperthyroidism and ophthalmopathy (dated by TCRdb to the late 2010s). The library was made by multiplex PCR. This sample was sequenced with an Illumina HiSeq 2000. The TCR beta CDR3 regions were amplified from RNA transcripts. For the first round of RT-PCR on the TCR CDR3, the HTBI primer set was used together with the Qiagen OneStep RT-PCR kit. TCRdb ran its own pipeline on the public reads, namely fastp trimming at Q25 and MiXCR clone calling, and kept in-frame beta chains. Rows with one shared CDR3 protein collapse into an entry with the most common genes and DNA. For this sample the table gives 700,000 or so distinct CDR3 sequences, of which 13% to 15% were detected only once. The top ten clonotypes cover 12% of the sample. Source material: blood. Source of these receptors: a woman aged 45-59 years with Graves' ophthalmopathy.

This clonotype was recorded many times. The rearrangement uses TRBV5-6 and TRBJ2-3; the D gene is possibly TRBD1 (6 bases). This CDR3 region has 13 residues. In germline, CDR1 is SGHDT, CDR2 YYEEEE. V was clipped by 5 bases and J by 5 bases, with 12 bases between them. Written as DNA, the CDR3 is TGTGCCAGCAGTGAGCAGGGGAAAGATACGCAGTATTTT. Its translation: CASSEQGKDTQYF.

This clonotype has only a few counts. The chain is built from TRBV19 and TRBJ1-1, with 7 bases fitting TRBD1. The V segment lost 5 bases and the J segment 2 bases; nucleotides outside the gene matches: 11. This CDR3 comprises 16 residues. The germline V gene encodes CDR1 LNHDA and CDR2 SQIVND (reference sequence). CDR3 region: CASSPDRERVNTEAFF. The CDR3 nucleotides read TGTGCCAGTAGTCCAGACAGGGAGAGAGTCAACACTGAAGCTTTCTTT.

This clonotype occurred many times. This chain connects TRBV24-1 to TRBJ2-7; TRBD1 aligns across 7 bases. V trimming: 9 bases; J trimming: 2 bases; junction bases outside the gene matches: 9. The CDR3 has 14 residues. The germline V gene encodes CDR1 KGHDR and CDR2 SFDVKD. The CDR3 DNA reads TGTGCCACCGCCCCGACAGGGACGGCCTACGAGCAGTACTTC. As protein: CATAPTGTAYEQYF.

This clonotype came up many times. The rearrangement joins TRBV29-1 to TRBJ2-1; TRBD1 aligns across 10 bases. Trimming cost V 7 bases and J 3 bases; bases outside gene matches: 6. The germline V gene encodes CDR1 SQVTM and CDR2 ANQGSEA. The CDR3 length is 14 residues. The CDR3 loop reads CSGVGDRGYNEQFF. For the CDR3, the DNA is TGCAGCGGGGTAGGGGACAGGGGCTACAATGAGCAGTTCTTC.

In the case of this clonotype: Germline and junction disagree at one end, which may indicate a read error. The rearrangement uses TRBV27 and TRBJ2-7; 8 bases match TRBD1. Germline CDR1 is MNHEY and CDR2 is SMNVEV (reference sequence). This CDR3 region has 14 residues. The CDR3 nucleotides read TGTACCAGCAGACGACAGGGGTCTCTCTACGAGCAGTACTTC. Its protein product is CTSRRQGSLYEQYF.

This clonotype was counted ten times or more. The rearrangement links TRBV7-2 to TRBJ2-3; D gene unclear. CDR1 SGHTA and CDR2 FQGNSA come from the germline V gene. The V gene lost 6 bases and the J gene lost 2 bases, with 12 bases spanning the gap. The CDR3 is made up of 14 amino acids. In DNA, the CDR3 is TGTGCCAGCAGAAGTACTGGATACACAGATACGCAGTATTTT. Its protein product is CASRSTGYTDTQYF.

This clonotype has ten or more counts. The genes are TRBV28 and TRBJ1-6, with 7 bases fitting TRBD1. This CDR3 contains 13 residues. V trimming: 6 bases; J trimming: 8 bases; junction bases outside the gene matches: 4. Germline V gene data show CDR1 as MDHEN and CDR2 as SYDVKM. CDR3 bases: TGTGCCAGCAGAAGGCAGGGGGATTCACCCCTCCACTTT. This codes for CASRRQGDSPLHF.

A single count supports this clonotype. This may be a read error: a much more frequent sequence differs by one nucleotide. The chain links TRBV28 to TRBJ2-1; 7 nucleotides align to TRBD2. The CDR3 is 18 amino acids. Germline CDR1 MDHEN, CDR2 SYDVKM. The CDR3 region is CVTTPTSRRTSSYNEQFF. CDR3 nucleotides: TGTGTCACAACCCCGACTAGCAGGAGGACTAGCTCCTACAATGAGCAGTTCTTC.

This clonotype occurred many times. The chain uses TRBV7-2 and TRBJ2-1; D is perhaps TRBD1 (6 bases). V was shortened by 4 bases and J by 0 bases, with 13 bases between the two germline ends. Germline V lookup: CDR1 SGHTA, CDR2 FQGNSA. The CDR3 is 16 residues long. CDR3: CASSSGTSSSYNEQFF. Here the CDR3 DNA reads TGTGCCAGCAGCTCCGGGACATCCAGCTCCTACAATGAGCAGTTCTTC. Using reference TRBV7-2 and TRBJ2-1 for the parts outside the CDR3, the full variable domain is GAGVSQSPSNKVTEKGKDVELRCDPISGHTALYWYRQSLGQGLEFLIYFQGNSAPDKSGLPSDRFSAERTGGSVSTLTIQRTQQEDSAVYLCASSSGTSSSYNEQFFGPGTRLTVL.

This clonotype was observed at least ten times. V usage is TRBV2 and J usage is TRBJ2-2, with a tentative D call TRBD2 (6 bases). The V end was cut by 4 bases, the J end by 7 bases, with 16 bases between. Germline CDR1 SNHLY, CDR2 FYNNEI. The CDR3 consists of 15 residues. The CDR3 region has the DNA TGTGCCAGCAGTGTTGGGCTAGCGTTGGTCGGGGAGCTGTTTTTT. It translates to CASSVGLALVGELFF.

This CDR3 reads CATSRDYPGQLIYEQYF. CDR3 DNA sequence: TGTGCCACCAGCAGAGATTACCCGGGACAGCTCATTTACGAGCAGTACTTC. V usage is TRBV15 and J usage is TRBJ2-7; the match to TRBD1 covers 7 bases. The CDR3 sequence is 17 residues long. Looked up from germline, CDR1 is LNHNV and CDR2 is YYDKDF (reference sequence). The V and J ends lost 0 bases and 4 bases, in that order; junction bases with no gene match: 12.

A remark on this clonotype: A much larger clone differs from this one at a single base, so this may be a read error. This CDR3 reads CASSTPGLAGCNEQFF. The CDR3 DNA follows: TGTGCCAGCAGTACACCGGGACTAGCGGGTTGCAATGAGCAGTTCTTC. V usage is TRBV28 and J usage is TRBJ2-1; 12 bases map to TRBD2. The J segment lost 6 bases and the V segment lost 5 bases, leaving 8 bases of the junction unmatched. The CDR3 length is 16 residues. Germline V gives CDR1 MDHEN, CDR2 SYDVKM.

As regards this clonotype: A much larger clone sits a single nucleotide away, making a read error possible. The chain has TRBV28 and TRBJ2-7; 7 positions agree with TRBD2. The germline V gene encodes CDR1 MDHEN and CDR2 SYDVKM. V shed 7 bases and J 3 bases; nucleotides not matched to a gene: 9. The CDR3 loop spans 14 amino acids. The CDR3 reads CASTSQTSFYEQYF. DNA of the CDR3: TGTGCCAGCACCTCCCAGACTAGCTTCTACGAGCAGTACTTC.

This chain joins TRBV6-1 and TRBJ1-2, with a possible D match to TRBD1 (5 bases). Germline V gives CDR1 MNHNS, CDR2 SASEGT. CDR3 size: 16 residues. The germline V and J ends were trimmed by 2 bases and 7 bases, with 20 bases remaining between them. The CDR3 sequence is CASSELGPMQGVGYTF. Written as DNA, the CDR3 is TGTGCCAGCAGTGAACTGGGCCCGATGCAGGGTGTTGGCTACACCTTC.

The V gene is TRBV20-1, the J gene TRBJ2-7; 9 bases map to TRBD2. Germline assignment: CDR1 DFQATT and CDR2 SNEGSKA (reference sequence). The CDR3 extends over 15 amino acids. V lost 4 bases to trimming and J lost 0 bases; unmatched junction nucleotides: 7. CDR3 amino acids: CSATDLAGDSYEQYF. The CDR3, as DNA: TGCAGTGCTACAGATTTAGCGGGAGACTCCTACGAGCAGTACTTC.

This clonotype was seen many times. CDR3 in DNA: TGTGCCATCAGTGAGGGACTAGCTCACTCCTACGAGCAGTACTTC. Its protein product is CAISEGLAHSYEQYF. The chain uses TRBV10-3 and TRBJ2-7; 8 bases line up with TRBD2. With V trimmed by 2 bases and J by 0 bases, 3 bases remained unmatched. The CDR3 loop spans 15 amino acids. Germline V gives CDR1 ENHRY, CDR2 SYGVKD.

The chain combines TRBV12-3 or TRBV12-4 with TRBJ2-6; D uncertain. This CDR3 has 17 amino acids. V was shortened by 4 bases and J by 0 bases, with 13 bases between the two germline ends. CDR3 sequence: CASSSYSQRSGANVLTF. The CDR3 region has the DNA TGTGCCAGCAGTTCTTATTCTCAGCGCTCTGGGGCCAACGTCCTGACTTTC.

This chain uses TRBV5-6 with TRBJ2-1, with D hard to call. Germline V CDR1 and CDR2: SGHDT, YYEEEE. This CDR3 has 11 residues. The V gene lost 8 bases and the J gene lost 3 bases, with 6 bases spanning the gap. DNA for the CDR3: TGTGCCAGTCTCGACTACAATGAGCAGTTCTTC. Translating gives CASLDYNEQFF.

In its sample, this clonotype was seen a few times. The chain is built from TRBV11-2 and TRBJ1-6; maybe TRBD1 (5 bases). The CDR3 covers 14 residues. Trimming removed 4 bases from V and 14 bases from J, with 18 bases in between. Per the germline V gene, CDR1 is SGHAT and CDR2 is FQNNGV. The CDR3 DNA sequence: TGTGCCAGCAGCTCCCTTAGGGGCCGGGCATCCCTCCACTTT. Amino acids: CASSSLRGRASLHF.

This chain links TRBV7-2 with TRBJ2-1, with TRBD1 identical over 8 bases. Germline V CDR1 and CDR2: SGHTA, FQGNSA. The CDR3 is 17 residues long. After removal of 2 bases from V and 2 bases from J, the junction contained 8 bases not matched to a gene. CDR3 bases: TGTGCCAGCAGCTTAACAGGGGGGACGGGAGCCTACAATGAGCAGTTCTTC. Protein product: CASSLTGGTGAYNEQFF.

This clonotype was picked up many times. DNA of the CDR3: TGCAGCGTCTATCAGGGGATGAACACTGAAGCTTTCTTT. Protein sequence: CSVYQGMNTEAFF. The V gene is TRBV29-1, the J gene TRBJ1-1, with D possibly TRBD1 on 6 matching bases. There are 13 residues in the CDR3. Per germline, CDR1 SQVTM and CDR2 ANQGSEA. V lost 6 bases, J lost 0 bases, and 11 bases lay in between.

This clonotype occurred a few times. CDR3 sequence reads: CASRYAMGELFF. The CDR3 DNA sequence: TGTGCCAGCAGATATGCGATGGGGGAACTGTTTTTT. The rearrangement uses TRBV6-1 and TRBJ1-4; tentative D call: TRBD1 (5 bases). The CDR3 spans 12 residues. Germline-derived CDR1 and CDR2 are MNHNS and SASEGT. Trimming pared 6 bases from V and 12 bases from J, leaving 14 bases between.

A word on this clonotype: A much larger clone differs from this one at a single base, so this may be a read error. The chain joins TRBV28 to TRBJ2-7, with D possibly being TRBD1 (6 bases). The CDR3 has 15 amino acids. Per the germline V gene, CDR1 is MDHEN and CDR2 is SYDVKM. V lost 5 bases, J lost 2 bases, and 16 bases lay in between. The CDR3 is CASSIRDIGTYEQYF. The DNA of the CDR3 is TGTGCCAGCAGTATCCGGGACATAGGAACCTACGAGCAGTACTTC.

Only a few counts were recorded for this clonotype. This chain links TRBV12-3 or TRBV12-4 with TRBJ2-2; 13 bases align to TRBD2. CDR3 length: 23 residues. V shed 5 bases, J shed 3 bases, and the junction held 24 bases outside the gene matches. The CDR3 sequence: CASSLSPGLAGVIVGDHTGELFF. The CDR3 DNA reads TGTGCCAGCAGTCTCAGCCCCGGACTAGCGGGAGTCATTGTGGGGGATCACACCGGGGAGCTGTTTTTT.

The chain recombines TRBV5-6 with TRBJ2-2; D perhaps matches TRBD1 (6 bases). The germline V gene has CDR1 SGHDT and CDR2 YYEEEE. This CDR3 has 15 residues. V shed 0 bases and J shed 4 bases, with 10 bases lying between them. In DNA, the CDR3 is TGTGCCAGCAGCTTGGCGTGGGGGCGCACCGGGGAGCTGTTTTTT. This encodes CASSLAWGRTGELFF.

This chain connects TRBV6-1 to TRBJ2-2; 14 nucleotides line up with TRBD2. This CDR3 is built from 16 residues. From germline, CDR1 is MNHNS and CDR2 SASEGT. Trimming cost V 4 bases and J 7 bases; bases outside gene matches: 5. The CDR3 here is CASSGGLAGVFGELFF. The DNA for the CDR3 is TGTGCCAGCAGTGGGGGACTAGCGGGAGTTTTCGGGGAGCTGTTTTTT.

Ten or more counts support this clonotype. The J gene is TRBJ2-1, the V gene TRBV29-1, with 8 bases that match TRBD2. The length of the CDR3 is 13 residues. Germline CDR1 is SQVTM and CDR2 is ANQGSEA. CDR3 loop: CRLPGLGVGEQFF. The DNA for the CDR3 is TGCAGGCTACCGGGACTAGGTGTCGGTGAGCAGTTCTTC.

Ten or more counts support this clonotype. The V gene is TRBV7-2, the J gene TRBJ1-4; a weak D match, TRBD1 (5 bases). V was clipped by 5 bases and J by 2 bases, with 15 bases between them. This CDR3 spans 16 amino acids. The germline V gene has CDR1 SGHTA and CDR2 FQGNSA. Here the CDR3 reads CASSPGTGVTNEKLFF. Written as DNA, the CDR3 is TGTGCCAGCAGCCCGGGCACGGGGGTGACTAATGAAAAACTGTTTTTT. Full variable domain (remainder filled in from reference TRBV7-2 and TRBJ1-4): GAGVSQSPSNKVTEKGKDVELRCDPISGHTALYWYRQSLGQGLEFLIYFQGNSAPDKSGLPSDRFSAERTGGSVSTLTIQRTQQEDSAVYLCASSPGTGVTNEKLFFGSGTQLSVL.

This clonotype was counted at least ten times. V gene TRBV9 combines with J gene TRBJ1-2, with D maybe TRBD1 (5 bases). The V end was cut by 3 bases, the J end by 6 bases, with 9 bases between. There are 12 residues in the CDR3. CDR1 is SGDLS, CDR2 YYNGEE, per germline. The DNA for the CDR3 is TGTGCCAGCAGCGGGGGACGGAATGGCTACACCTTC. Its protein is CASSGGRNGYTF.

This clonotype was detected many times. The chain employs TRBV6-1 and TRBJ1-1, with D hard to call. Germline lookup yields CDR1 MNHNS and CDR2 SASEGT. V was trimmed by 9 bases and J by 0 bases, leaving 14 bases between them. The CDR3 has 14 residues. The CDR3 reads CASNKRALNTEAFF. CDR3 DNA sequence: TGTGCCAGTAATAAGAGAGCTTTGAACACTGAAGCTTTCTTT.

This clonotype was detected ten times or more. The chain carries TRBV6-2 or TRBV6-3 and TRBJ1-1, with a tentative D call TRBD1 (5 bases). In germline, CDR1 is MNHEY, CDR2 SVGEGT. The CDR3 runs 13 residues. Trimming shortened V by 5 bases and J by 5 bases, and 12 bases separated the two germline ends. Here the CDR3 reads CASSEGLMTEAFF. CDR3 in DNA: TGTGCCAGCAGTGAGGGACTTATGACTGAAGCTTTCTTT.

This clonotype turned up a few times. The chain joins TRBV5-1 to TRBJ2-2; 10 bases align to TRBD1. The CDR3 spans 21 residues. V lost 4 bases to trimming and J lost 6 bases; unmatched junction nucleotides: 24. Germline-derived CDR1 and CDR2 are SGHRS and YFSETQ. The CDR3 reads CASSLPGQGKSAGRSPGELFF. CDR3 bases: TGCGCCAGCAGCCTTCCGGGACAGGGGAAGTCGGCGGGGCGATCTCCCGGGGAGCTGTTTTTT.